The 28 T cell receptor beta chains listed next were all sequenced from one sample in a study of shared clonotypes between healthy human individuals (dated by TCRdb to 2020 to 2022). Receptors were amplified or captured by the immunoSEQ multiplex PCR assay. TCRdb provides this immuneACCESS table in a form limited to in-frame rearrangements. Some clones are lacking; in checked studies, under half of them reflect an unresolved V gene, and why the rest are absent is not known. Across this sample there are millions of clones, with around 94% seen only once. Over 0.12% of the sample rests with the top ten. Sequenced: naive CD4+ T cells sorted from blood. The cell subset or site label on this specimen signifies: CD45RA+ positively selected. The receptors shown here come from a man aged 18 to 35 in good health.

About this clone: The same CDR3 also results from other DNA sequences found in this sample. The chain combines TRBV7-2 with TRBJ2-1, with 10 bases aligning to TRBD2. This CDR3 spans 15 amino acids. CDR1 and CDR2 (germline): SGHTA, FQGNSA. Losses at the gene ends were 3 bases for V and 2 bases for J; bases not matched to a gene: 1. The CDR3 nucleotides are TGTGCCAGCAGCTTGAGCGGGGGGGCCTACAATGAGCAGTTCTTC. This codes for CASSLSGGAYNEQFF.

The chain is built from TRBV7-3 and TRBJ2-1; D ambiguous. The V and J ends lost 4 bases and 0 bases respectively, with 16 bases between them. The CDR3 spans 17 residues. Germline V lookup: CDR1 SGHTA, CDR2 FQGTGA. CDR3 nucleotides: TGTGCCAGCAGCTCGGACGGCGGCAGGAGCTCCTACAATGAGCAGTTCTTC. Translation: CASSSDGGRSSYNEQFF.

This rearrangement joins TRBV6-1 to TRBJ1-5, with D perhaps TRBD1 (6 bases). CDR1 MNHNS and CDR2 SASEGT come from the germline V gene. The V end was cut by 0 bases, the J end by 10 bases, with 16 bases between. This CDR3 spans 15 amino acids. The CDR3 DNA reads as TGTGCCAGCAGTGAAGCGGAACAGGGACGTGGACCCCAGCATTTT. Translation gives CASSEAEQGRGPQHF.

The rearrangement uses TRBV4-1 and TRBJ1-5; TRBD1 might be the D (5 bases). The CDR3 spans 16 residues. CDR1 is MGHRA and CDR2 is YSYEKL in the germline V gene. The germline V and J ends were trimmed by 3 bases and 5 bases, with 17 bases remaining between them. The CDR3 loop reads CASSHLGEGTDQPQHF. CDR3 nucleotide sequence: TGCGCCAGCAGCCATTTGGGGGAAGGGACGGATCAGCCCCAGCATTTT.

Points on this clone: Other DNA sequences within the sample encode an identical CDR3. This chain joins TRBV6-5 and TRBJ1-3; no definite D call. V dropped 6 bases and J dropped 2 bases, with 5 bases sitting between them. CDR1 is MNHEY and CDR2 is SVGAGI in the germline V gene. This CDR3 comprises 12 residues. CDR3 nucleotides: TGTGCCAGCAGGGGGACTGGAAACACCATATATTTT. Translating gives CASRGTGNTIYF.

The chain employs TRBV5-1 and TRBJ2-3; maybe TRBD1 (6 bases). CDR3 length: 16 residues. Trimming pared 0 bases from V and 0 bases from J, leaving 11 bases between. Germline-derived CDR1 and CDR2 are SGHRS and YFSETQ. CDR3 bases: TGCGCCAGCAGCTTGGGGACAGCCGATAGCACAGATACGCAGTATTTT. It encodes CASSLGTADSTDTQYF.

CDR3 in amino acids: CAWSGPGTSGEAQYF. The CDR3 region has the DNA TGTGCCTGGAGTGGACCCGGGACTAGCGGTGAGGCCCAGTACTTC. The V gene is TRBV30, the J gene TRBJ2-5; 11 bases line up with TRBD2. Trimming took 1 base from V and 9 from J; bases not matched to a gene: 10. The CDR3 spans 15 residues. Germline CDR1 is GTSNPN and CDR2 is SVGIG (reference sequence). The complete variable domain, with remaining parts taken from reference TRBV30 and TRBJ2-5, reads SQTIHQWPATLVQPVGSPLSLECTVEGTSNPNLYWYRQAAGRGLQLLFYSVGIGQISSEVPQNLSASRPQDRQFILSSKKLLLSDSGFYLCAWSGPGTSGEAQYFGPGTRLLVL.

The rearrangement joins TRBV6-6 to TRBJ1-5; D uncertain. The V end lost 4 bases, the J end lost 0 bases, and 7 bases lay between the germline ends. Germline V gene sequence: CDR1 MNHNY, CDR2 SVGAGI (reference sequence). This CDR3 spans 14 amino acids. The CDR3 DNA reads as TGTGCCAGCAGTTCTGCGGATAGCAATCAGCCCCAGCATTTT. This codes for CASSSADSNQPQHF.

This chain joins TRBV11-2 and TRBJ2-5; 9 positions agree with TRBD2. Trimming removed 6 bases from V and 5 bases from J; junction bases left unmatched: 4. This CDR3 comprises 13 residues. Germline-derived CDR1 and CDR2 are SGHAT and FQNNGV. The CDR3 DNA is TGTGCCAGCAGGCGGGGGGGCGGGGAGACCCAGTACTTC. It codes for CASRRGGGETQYF.

V gene TRBV6-6 combines with J gene TRBJ1-4, with 8 bases aligning to TRBD1. After removal of 11 bases from V and 0 bases from J, the junction contained 2 bases not matched to a gene. The CDR3 extends over 13 amino acids. Germline loops: CDR1 MNHNY, CDR2 SVGAGI (reference sequence). Here the CDR3 reads CAGQGATNEKLFF. CDR3 nucleotides: TGTGCCGGACAGGGTGCAACTAATGAAAAACTGTTTTTT.

The chain joins TRBV28 to TRBJ1-5, with 10 bases that match TRBD1. Germline values: CDR1 MDHEN, CDR2 SYDVKM. V lost 8 bases and J lost 3; bases outside the gene matches: 10. The CDR3 sequence is 16 residues long. The CDR3 nucleotides read TGTGCCAGCCACGACAGGGGGCGCGGGGACAATCAGCCCCAGCATTTT. Its protein product is CASHDRGRGDNQPQHF.

The table lists this clone with a count of one. The chain combines TRBV7-2 with TRBJ2-7; TRBD2 aligns across 13 bases. The CDR3 runs 19 residues. The V gene's germline CDR1 is SGHTA and CDR2 FQGNSA. V gave up 2 bases and J gave up 0 bases; unmatched junction bases: 10. Here the CDR3 DNA reads TGTGCCAGCAGCTTAATGGCTACGGGACTAGCGGGACCCTCCTACGAGCAGTACTTC. Amino acid sequence: CASSLMATGLAGPSYEQYF.

The genes are TRBV2 and TRBJ2-2; TRBD1 might be the D (6 bases). V was shortened by 8 bases and J by 1 base, with 11 bases between the two germline ends. The CDR3 runs 14 residues. CDR1 and CDR2 from the germline V gene are SNHLY and FYNNEI. The CDR3 is CASYRDMNTGELFF. Written as DNA, the CDR3 is TGTGCCAGCTACCGGGACATGAACACCGGGGAGCTGTTTTTT.

The genes are TRBV6-1 and TRBJ2-1, with D maybe TRBD2 (6 bases). Trimming left V 2 bases short and J 1 base short, with 18 bases between. The CDR3 loop spans 18 amino acids. Germline V gene lookup returns CDR1 MNHNS and CDR2 SASEGT. CDR3 DNA sequence: TGTGCCAGCAGTGAATTCTCTGGCGGGGACCCTTCCTACAATGAGCAGTTCTTC. Protein: CASSEFSGGDPSYNEQFF.

DNA for the CDR3: TGTGCCAGCAGTTTAGCTTCTAGCGGGAAAGACGAGCAGTACTTC. Translated, it gives CASSLASSGKDEQYF. V is TRBV28 and J is TRBJ2-7; 9 positions agree with TRBD2. The CDR3 has 15 amino acids. CDR1 and CDR2 (germline): MDHEN, SYDVKM. V shed 2 bases and J 5 bases; nucleotides not matched to a gene: 7.

The rearrangement uses TRBV7-2 and TRBJ2-7, with a weak D call TRBD2 (6 bases). This CDR3 is built from 15 residues. Trimming pared 1 base from V and 3 bases from J, leaving 13 bases between. Germline V gene data show CDR1 as SGHTA and CDR2 as FQGNSA. CDR3 residues: CASSLEGPGSYEQYF. CDR3 nucleotides: TGTGCCAGCAGCTTAGAAGGGCCCGGGAGCTACGAGCAGTACTTC.

CDR3 DNA sequence: TGTGCCACCAGCCAACTAGCGAGCTACGAGCAGTACTTC. This translates into CATSQLASYEQYF. This rearrangement joins TRBV15 to TRBJ2-7, with TRBD2 matching over 7 bases. V shed 5 bases and J 3 bases; nucleotides not matched to a gene: 4. CDR3 length equals 13 residues. Per germline, CDR1 LNHNV and CDR2 YYDKDF (reference sequence).

The chain recombines TRBV5-5 with TRBJ1-1; TRBD1 is a possible D gene (5 bases). From germline, CDR1 is SGHKS and CDR2 YYEKEE (reference sequence). The V end was cut by 0 bases, the J end by 4 bases, with 10 bases between. The CDR3 is 14 residues long. The CDR3 bases are TGTGCCAGCAGCTTGGAGGCAGGGTTCACTGAAGCTTTCTTT. Amino acid sequence: CASSLEAGFTEAFF. The variable domain in full, with the rest retrieved from reference TRBV5-5 and TRBJ1-1, is DAGVTQSPTHLIKTRGQQVTLRCSPISGHKSVSWYQQVLGQGPQFIFQYYEKEERGRGNFPDRFSARQFPNYSSELNVNALLLGDSALYLCASSLEAGFTEAFFGQGTRLTVV.

This rearrangement joins TRBV5-1 to TRBJ2-1, with a possible D match to TRBD1 (6 bases). This CDR3 has 16 amino acids. Germline V gives CDR1 SGHRS, CDR2 YFSETQ. The ends were cut back, 4 bases at V and 0 bases at J, with 14 bases in the middle. CDR3 DNA sequence: TGCGCCAGCAGCCAGGGGACCGAGAGCTCCTACAATGAGCAGTTCTTC. Its protein product is CASSQGTESSYNEQFF.

The chain couples TRBV5-1 to TRBJ2-5; D uncertain. This CDR3 is 16 amino acids long. Trimming left V 2 bases short and J 1 base short, with 15 bases between. Germline V lookup: CDR1 SGHRS, CDR2 YFSETQ. The CDR3 nucleotides read TGCGCCAGCAGCTTAGCCTTGGGTGGGATCCAAGAGACCCAGTACTTC. Its protein is CASSLALGGIQETQYF.

On this clone itself: Different DNA sequences within this sample yield the same CDR3. The genes are TRBV9 and TRBJ1-2; D is unclear. CDR1 and CDR2 from the germline V gene are SGDLS and YYNGEE. There are 13 residues in the CDR3. Trimming stripped 0 bases from V and 8 bases from J, with 11 bases between. This CDR3 is CASSVGPGGGYTF. In nucleotides, the CDR3 is TGTGCCAGCAGCGTAGGCCCTGGAGGGGGCTACACCTTC.

The chain couples TRBV20-1 to TRBJ2-7; unclear D gene. Trimming pared 2 bases from V and 4 bases from J, leaving 6 bases between. Germline V CDR1 and CDR2: DFQATT, SNEGSKA (reference sequence). This CDR3 region has 11 residues. The CDR3 region is CSARSTYEQYF. CDR3 sequence (DNA): TGCAGTGCTAGATCTACTTACGAGCAGTACTTC.

This sequence joins TRBV7-2 and TRBJ2-2; D ambiguous. Germline V gives CDR1 SGHTA, CDR2 FQGNSA. Trimming removed 2 bases from V and 2 bases from J, with 12 bases in between. CDR3 size: 16 residues. CDR3 coding DNA: TGTGCCAGCAGCTTAACCCAGGCAGTTAACACCGGGGAGCTGTTTTTT. This gives the protein CASSLTQAVNTGELFF. Using reference TRBV7-2 and TRBJ2-2 for the parts outside the CDR3, the full variable domain is GAGVSQSPSNKVTEKGKDVELRCDPISGHTALYWYRQSLGQGLEFLIYFQGNSAPDKSGLPSDRFSAERTGGSVSTLTIQRTQQEDSAVYLCASSLTQAVNTGELFFGEGSRLTVL.

Regarding this clone: Additional DNA sequences in this sample encode the identical CDR3. The chain uses TRBV18 and TRBJ2-6; D is undetermined. The CDR3 sequence is 14 residues long. Germline lookup yields CDR1 KGHSH and CDR2 LQKENI. V was shortened by 6 bases and J by 0 bases, with 6 bases between the two germline ends. Written as DNA, the CDR3 is TGTGCCAGCTCGGCGTCCTCTGGGGCCAACGTCCTGACTTTC. Amino acid sequence: CASSASSGANVLTF.

The genes are TRBV5-6 and TRBJ2-5; D call uncertain. This CDR3 is 14 amino acids long. V was clipped by 1 base and J by 1 base, with 8 bases between them. Germline CDR1 is SGHDT and CDR2 is YYEEEE. The CDR3, as DNA: TGTGCCAGCAGCTTGATGGGGTTCCAAGAGACCCAGTACTTC. As protein: CASSLMGFQETQYF.

The chain is built from TRBV7-2 and TRBJ2-3, with a tentative D call TRBD1 (5 bases). Looked up from germline, CDR1 is SGHTA and CDR2 is FQGNSA. CDR3 size: 16 residues. Trimming stripped 6 bases from V and 0 bases from J, with 16 bases between. The CDR3 protein is CASSRVQVTSTDTQYF. CDR3 sequence (DNA): TGTGCCAGCAGTCGGGTACAGGTCACTAGCACAGATACGCAGTATTTT. Full variable domain (rest looked up from reference TRBV7-2 and TRBJ2-3): GAGVSQSPSNKVTEKGKDVELRCDPISGHTALYWYRQSLGQGLEFLIYFQGNSAPDKSGLPSDRFSAERTGGSVSTLTIQRTQQEDSAVYLCASSRVQVTSTDTQYFGPGTRLTVL.

Details on this clone: Different DNA sequences within this sample yield the same CDR3. The rearrangement uses TRBV30 and TRBJ2-7; D uncertain. Germline assignment: CDR1 GTSNPN and CDR2 SVGIG (reference sequence). This CDR3 has 11 residues. The V gene lost 0 bases and the J gene lost 5 bases, with 5 bases spanning the gap. The DNA of the CDR3 is TGTGCCTGGAGTGTCCTGGACGAGCAGTACTTC. Its protein is CAWSVLDEQYF.

The chain couples TRBV7-2 to TRBJ1-1; 7 bases match TRBD1. Germline assignment: CDR1 SGHTA and CDR2 FQGNSA. The CDR3 runs 16 residues. V was clipped by 0 bases and J by 1 base; unmatched bases: 5. CDR3 region: CASSLAGGTANTEAFF. DNA of the CDR3: TGTGCCAGCAGCTTAGCGGGGGGGACAGCGAACACTGAAGCTTTCTTT. Using reference TRBV7-2 and TRBJ1-1 for the parts outside the CDR3, the full variable domain is GAGVSQSPSNKVTEKGKDVELRCDPISGHTALYWYRQSLGQGLEFLIYFQGNSAPDKSGLPSDRFSAERTGGSVSTLTIQRTQQEDSAVYLCASSLAGGTANTEAFFGQGTRLTVV.